Shown below are 2 T cell receptor beta chains from a single sample sequenced in a study of regulatory T cells in long-lasting Graves disease. Time point in this sample: newly diagnosed GD, antithyroid drugs for less than 3 months. Preparation of the TCR library used RNA extracted from PBMCs. The authors built TCR beta libraries using iRepertoire HTBI primers and Arm-PCR of CDR3 regions. TCRdb called the multiplex PCR reads again in MiXCR, with one record for every CDR3 protein. Of under 400,000 distinct CDR3 sequences in the sample, 15% to 20% were seen once. These same records also appear under a second study, on T cells in Graves' hyperthyroidism and ophthalmopathy.

The material sequenced was peripheral blood mononuclear cells (PBMCs), taken at new diagnosis, from a patient treated with antithyroid drugs. These receptors were collected from a man aged 40-50 years with Graves disease.

At least ten counts were recorded for this clonotype. This chain joins TRBV10-3 and TRBJ2-7; 8 nucleotides line up with TRBD1. This CDR3 contains 12 residues. J lost 6 bases, V lost 9 bases, and 7 bases had no gene match. Germline V gene data show CDR1 as ENHRY and CDR2 as SYGVKD. CDR3 coding DNA: TGTGCCATAGGACAGGGTCGGTCCGAGCAGTACTTC. This gives the protein CAIGQGRSEQYF.

This clonotype turned up a few times. This rearrangement joins TRBV6-2 or TRBV6-3 to TRBJ1-2; D is unclear. This CDR3 region has 15 residues. Trimming shortened V by 3 bases and J by 0 bases, and 11 bases separated the two germline ends. Germline CDR1 MNHEY, CDR2 SVGEGT. The CDR3 nucleotides are TGTGCCAGCAGTTATGGGGTGAACACTAACTATGGCTACACCTTC. This codes for CASSYGVNTNYGYTF.